A single sample gave rise to the 22 T cell receptor beta chains below, sequenced in a study of blood T cell repertoires in COVID-19. Only in-frame clones appear in the TCRdb table, and some are missing; sequencing was by immunoSEQ multiplex PCR. Of roughly 150,000 clones listed, about 83% are singletons. The sample taken for sequencing was peripheral blood. The receptor set was obtained from an elderly woman with acute or convalescent COVID-19.

This chain joins TRBV4-3 and TRBJ1-4; 9 bases are a match to TRBD1. V shed 1 base and J 10 bases; nucleotides not matched to a gene: 7. The CDR3 consists of 15 residues. Germline V gene lookup returns CDR1 LGHNA and CDR2 YSLEER. The CDR3 is CASSQAGTGRGKLFF. CDR3 nucleotide sequence: TGCGCCAGCAGCCAAGCCGGGACAGGGAGGGGAAAACTGTTTTTT.

The rearrangement links TRBV6-1 to TRBJ1-2, with 7 bases identical to TRBD1. Germline assignment: CDR1 MNHNS and CDR2 SASEGT. V shed 2 bases, J shed 6 bases, and the junction held 12 bases outside the gene matches. The CDR3 runs to 16 residues. The CDR3 spells CASSETPGGKANGYTF. CDR3 DNA: TGTGCCAGCAGTGAAACGCCAGGGGGAAAGGCGAATGGCTACACCTTC.

The CDR3 nucleotides read TGTGCCAGCAGTGAGGGGGGGACCACTGAAGCTTTCTTT. It is translated as CASSEGGTTEAFF. This chain links TRBV2 with TRBJ1-1; D may be TRBD1 (5 bases). The CDR3 spans 13 residues. The ends were cut back, 3 bases at V and 4 bases at J, with 9 bases in the middle. CDR1 is SNHLY, CDR2 FYNNEI, per germline.

V usage is TRBV30 and J usage is TRBJ1-3; D ambiguous. From germline, CDR1 is GTSNPN and CDR2 SVGIG (reference sequence). This CDR3 has 15 amino acids. Trimming shortened V by 3 bases and J by 2 bases, and 14 bases separated the two germline ends. CDR3 amino acids: CAWRGPRRTGNTIYF. The CDR3 bases are TGTGCCTGGAGGGGTCCAAGGAGGACTGGAAACACCATATATTTT. Looking up the rest from reference TRBV30 and TRBJ1-3 gives the full variable domain: SQTIHQWPATLVQPVGSPLSLECTVEGTSNPNLYWYRQAAGRGLQLLFYSVGIGQISSEVPQNLSASRPQDRQFILSSKKLLLSDSGFYLCAWRGPRRTGNTIYFGEGSWLTVV.

This clone was counted a single time. For the CDR3, the DNA is TGTGCCAGCAGCCCCTGGTCCCGGGACAGTTACGAGCAGTACTTC. Translation: CASSPWSRDSYEQYF. This chain links TRBV7-2 with TRBJ2-7; TRBD1 aligns across 7 bases. Per the germline V gene, CDR1 is SGHTA and CDR2 is FQGNSA. The CDR3 has 15 amino acids. Germline trimming cut 5 bases from V and 4 bases from J; bases unmatched to any gene: 11.

The table lists this clone with a count of one. The gene calls are TRBV19 and TRBJ2-7; TRBD1 agrees at 10 bases. The CDR3 sequence is 14 residues long. From germline, CDR1 is LNHDA and CDR2 SQIVND (reference sequence). V lost 5 bases, J lost 3 bases, and 4 bases stayed unmatched. CDR3: CASSPRDRGYEQYF. CDR3 sequence (DNA): TGTGCCAGTAGTCCGAGGGACAGGGGCTACGAGCAGTACTTC.

The chain joins TRBV28 to TRBJ1-5; possible D gene TRBD1, 5 bases. The V gene's germline CDR1 is MDHEN and CDR2 SYDVKM. CDR3 length: 12 amino acids. V was pared by 7 bases and J by 6 bases, with 10 bases between. The DNA of the CDR3 is TGTGCCAGCACAGCAGGGTCTCAGCCCCAGCATTTT. This gives the protein CASTAGSQPQHF.

This clone was picked up one time. This chain joins TRBV5-4 and TRBJ2-1, with 13 nucleotides matching TRBD2. This CDR3 contains 17 residues. With 4 bases clipped from V and 7 bases from J, the junction kept 11 bases outside the gene matches. CDR1 and CDR2 (germline): SGHNT, YYREEE (reference sequence). CDR3 nucleotide sequence: TGTGCCAGCAGCCCAGGACTAGCGGGAGTGGTTGTTAATGAGCAGTTCTTC. It encodes CASSPGLAGVVVNEQFF. The entire variable domain, with the rest obtained from reference TRBV5-4 and TRBJ2-1, is as follows: ETGVTQSPTHLIKTRGQQVTLRCSSQSGHNTVSWYQQALGQGPQFIFQYYREEENGRGNFPPRFSGLQFPNYSSELNVNALELDDSALYLCASSPGLAGVVVNEQFFGPGTRLTVL.

The chain joins TRBV27 to TRBJ2-2, with no clear D. CDR3 length: 13 amino acids. From germline, CDR1 is MNHEY and CDR2 SMNVEV (reference sequence). Trimming shortened V by 3 bases and J by 6 bases, and 8 bases separated the two germline ends. CDR3 protein: CASSFSYAGELFF. For the CDR3, the DNA is TGTGCCAGCAGTTTCAGTTATGCCGGGGAGCTGTTTTTT.

The chain recombines TRBV3-1 (or the pseudogene TRBV3-2) with TRBJ1-4, with TRBD1 matching 10 bases. The length of the CDR3 is 15 residues. The V segment lost 4 bases and the J segment 7 bases; nucleotides outside the gene matches: 6. Germline-derived CDR1 and CDR2 are LGHDT and YNNKEL (reference sequence). In DNA, the CDR3 is TGTGCCAGCAGCCCAGGGACAGGGGTTAGTGAAAAACTGTTTTTT. This gives the protein CASSPGTGVSEKLFF.

The chain joins TRBV6-5 to TRBJ2-7, with 9 bases identical to TRBD2. Germline V gene data show CDR1 as MNHEY and CDR2 as SVGAGI. CDR3 length: 14 amino acids. With V trimmed by 4 bases and J by 2 bases, 3 bases remained unmatched. The DNA for the CDR3 is TGTGCCAGCAGTTGGACTAGCGAGACCTACGAGCAGTACTTC. Translating gives CASSWTSETYEQYF.

The chain is built from TRBV2 and TRBJ2-3; TRBD2 agrees at 11 bases. This CDR3 has 14 amino acids. J was trimmed by 15 bases and V by 5 bases; bases with no gene match: 13. From germline, CDR1 is SNHLY and CDR2 FYNNEI. As DNA, the CDR3 is TGTGCCAGCAGTCCAACTACCACTAGCGGGAGTAACTATTTT. This sequence encodes CASSPTTTSGSNYF. Full variable domain (rest looked up from reference TRBV2 and TRBJ2-3): EPEVTQTPSHQVTQMGQEVILRCVPISNHLYFYWYRQILGQKVEFLVSFYNNEISEKSEIFDDQFSVERPDGSNFTLKIRSTKLEDSAMYFCASSPTTTSGSNYFGPGTRLTVL.

This chain connects TRBV7-2 to TRBJ2-3, with 11 nucleotides matching TRBD2. V gave up 5 bases and J gave up 4 bases; unmatched junction bases: 2. The CDR3 totals 14 residues. Germline loops: CDR1 SGHTA, CDR2 FQGNSA. The CDR3 loop is CASSPGLAADTQYF. Here the CDR3 DNA reads TGTGCCAGCAGCCCGGGACTAGCGGCAGATACGCAGTATTTT.

The genes are TRBV7-9 and TRBJ2-1; the D is unclear. Germline assignment: CDR1 SEHNR and CDR2 FQNEAQ (reference sequence). The length of the CDR3 is 14 residues. Deletions cut 0 bases from V and 4 bases from J, with 7 bases between. DNA of the CDR3: TGTGCCAGCAGCTTAGCTCGCGGATACAATGAGCAGTTCTTC. It codes for CASSLARGYNEQFF.

V is TRBV6-5 and J is TRBJ2-7, with TRBD2 identical over 10 bases. V shed 1 base, J shed 4 bases, and the junction held 4 bases outside the gene matches. The V gene's germline CDR1 is MNHEY and CDR2 SVGAGI. The length of the CDR3 is 15 residues. CDR3 DNA sequence: TGTGCCAGCAGTTACTTAGGGACTAGCGTTTACGAGCAGTACTTC. Its translation is CASSYLGTSVYEQYF.

This chain links TRBV3-1 (or the pseudogene TRBV3-2) with TRBJ1-1; TRBD1 might be the D (6 bases). The CDR3 runs 14 residues. The V end was cut by 6 bases, the J end by 0 bases, with 11 bases between. Germline CDR1 is LGHDT and CDR2 is YNNKEL (reference sequence). This CDR3 is CASRKQGMNTEAFF. In DNA form, the CDR3 reads TGTGCCAGCAGGAAACAGGGCATGAACACTGAAGCTTTCTTT.

V usage is TRBV13 and J usage is TRBJ2-1; 11 bases align to TRBD2. Germline V CDR1 and CDR2: PRHDT, FYEKMQ (reference sequence). The CDR3 has 16 residues. With V trimmed by 5 bases and J by 8 bases, 11 bases remained unmatched. The CDR3 nucleotides are TGTGCCAGCAGCCGGCGACTAGCGGGGCGAGTTTATGAGCAGTTCTTC. Translation: CASSRRLAGRVYEQFF. The full variable domain, in which reference TRBV13 and TRBJ2-1 provide the parts outside the CDR3, is AAGVIQSPRHLIKEKRETATLKCYPIPRHDTVYWYQQGPGQDPQFLISFYEKMQSDKGSIPDRFSAQQFSDYHSELNMSSLELGDSALYFCASSRRLAGRVYEQFFGPGTRLTVL.

The V gene is TRBV4-2, the J gene TRBJ2-5, with a weak D call TRBD2 (6 bases). Trimming cost V 1 base and J 5 bases, with 11 bases left between them. The germline V gene has CDR1 LGHNA and CDR2 YNFKEQ. There are 14 residues in the CDR3. In nucleotides, the CDR3 is TGTGCCAGCAGCCAAGTGGGCGGGATGGAGACCCAGTACTTC. This encodes CASSQVGGMETQYF.

CDR3 loop: CAQSGTGAYEQYF. DNA of the CDR3: TGTGCCCAGAGTGGGACAGGGGCCTACGAGCAGTACTTC. This chain links TRBV12-3 or TRBV12-4 with TRBJ2-7, with 10 positions matching TRBD1. Trimming took 11 bases from V and 2 from J; bases not matched to a gene: 6. The CDR3 consists of 13 residues.

In this sample, this clone turned up a few times. The CDR3 loop reads CASSINTGYTF. Here the CDR3 DNA reads TGTGCCAGTAGTATTAACACCGGCTACACCTTC. V usage is TRBV19 and J usage is TRBJ1-2; D uncertain. Per the germline V gene, CDR1 is LNHDA and CDR2 is SQIVND (reference sequence). This CDR3 contains 11 residues. Between the trimmed V and J ends, which lost 3 bases and 8 bases, there was a span of 7 bases.

The rearrangement joins TRBV5-3 to TRBJ2-7; TRBD2 aligns across 9 bases. TRBV5-3 qualifies as an ORF whose function is uncertain. This CDR3 has 13 amino acids. The V and J ends lost 10 bases and 0 bases, in that order; junction bases with no gene match: 5. In nucleotides, the CDR3 is TGTGCCGGGCTAGCGGGGAGCTCCTACGAGCAGTACTTC. Its translation is CAGLAGSSYEQYF.

The genes are TRBV5-4 and TRBJ2-5, with D perhaps TRBD1 (6 bases). Trimming stripped 4 bases from V and 1 base from J, with 11 bases between. In germline, CDR1 is SGHNT, CDR2 YYREEE (reference sequence). CDR3 length: 14 amino acids. The CDR3 region has the DNA TGTGCCAGCAGCCTTACAGGGTTCCAAGAGACCCAGTACTTC. Protein product: CASSLTGFQETQYF. The variable domain in full, completed from reference TRBV5-4 and TRBJ2-5, reads ETGVTQSPTHLIKTRGQQVTLRCSSQSGHNTVSWYQQALGQGPQFIFQYYREEENGRGNFPPRFSGLQFPNYSSELNVNALELDDSALYLCASSLTGFQETQYFGPGTRLLVL.